A selection of T cell receptor beta chains follows, all from one sample in a study of cytomegalovirus exposure and HLA in healthy donors. Using immunoSEQ multiplex PCR, the repertoire was profiled, and TCRdb retains in-frame clones only, with some absent. The repertoire holds about 200,000 clones, with roughly three quarters as singletons. Sequencing was done on a sample of PBMCs. These receptors were collected from a man in his fifties or sixties in good health and CMV-seronegative. Both conserved end residues are part of each CDR3. D genes are given only for firm matches. Rows may omit the clone size; those that give it use once, few, many or a size class.

>TRBJ2-1|.|TRBV15|TRBD1
CATSRDAGTVHNEQFF
TGTGCCACCAGCAGAGATGCTGGGACAGTTCACAATGAGCAGTTCTTC
>TRBJ2-3|once|TRBV25-1|TRBD1
CASSVSPGQGRDTQYF
TGTGCCAGCAGTGTTTCCCCGGGACAGGGGAGAGATACGCAGTATTTT
>TRBJ2-7|few|TRBV2|.
CASSVARTYEQYF
TGTGCCAGCAGTGTGGCCAGAACCTACGAGCAGTACTTC
>TRBJ1-6|.|TRBV7-6|.
CASSLGKTGWERSPLHF
TGTGCCAGCAGCTTAGGGAAAACAGGGTGGGAGAGATCACCCCTCCACTTT
>TRBJ2-7|.|TRBV18|TRBD1
CASSPGTSGGHEQYF
TGTGCCAGCTCACCGGGAACGTCAGGGGGCCACGAGCAGTACTTC
>TRBJ2-5|.|TRBV27|.
CASSFEGRETQYF
TGTGCCAGCAGTTTTGAGGGCCGCGAGACCCAGTACTTC
>TRBJ2-7|.|TRBV15|TRBD2
CATSTPGLAGDEQYF
TGTGCCACCAGCACCCCGGGACTAGCGGGAGACGAGCAGTACTTC
>TRBJ1-1|few|TRBV7-9|.
CASSHRQTEMNTEAFF
TGTGCCAGCAGCCATCGCCAGACAGAGATGAACACTGAAGCTTTCTTT
>TRBJ2-7|.|TRBV18|TRBD1
CASSPLGTGAAEQYF
TGTGCCAGCTCACCCTTGGGGACAGGGGCTGCCGAGCAGTACTTC
>TRBJ2-7|few|TRBV1|.
CTSSQKRVAESYEQYF
TGCACCAGCAGCCAGAAGAGGGTAGCGGAATCCTACGAGCAGTACTTC
>TRBJ2-4|.|TRBV18|TRBD2
CASSPLFASGGENIQYF
TGTGCCAGCTCACCACTCTTCGCTAGCGGGGGGGAAAACATTCAGTACTTC
>TRBJ2-7|few|TRBV15|TRBD1
CATSRLGETGSYEQYF
TGTGCCACCAGCAGACTTGGGGAGACAGGGTCCTACGAGCAGTACTTC
>TRBJ2-3|.|TRBV6-6|.
CASSYRRAGETDTQYF
TGTGCCAGCAGTTACAGGCGGGCAGGAGAGACAGATACGCAGTATTTT
>TRBJ1-1|.|TRBV6-4|.
CASSYRANTEAFF
TGTGCCAGCAGTTACAGGGCGAACACTGAAGCTTTCTTT
>TRBJ2-4|few|TRBV27|TRBD2
CASSFSGVKNIQYF
TGTGCCAGCAGTTTCAGCGGGGTCAAAAACATTCAGTACTTC
>TRBJ1-1|.|TRBV29-1|TRBD1
CSVDRDSGAFF
TGCAGCGTTGACCGGGACAGCGGGGCTTTCTTT
>TRBJ2-3|.|TRBV27|.
CASSLSAGTDTQYF
TGTGCCAGCAGTTTATCCGCAGGCACAGATACGCAGTATTTT